This TCR beta chain appears in the sequencing data of a study of T cells in Graves' hyperthyroidism and ophthalmopathy (dated by TCRdb to the late 2010s). For the study in its entirety: Peripheral blood was sampled at the time of initial diagnosis, prior to any treatment. To identify TCR V-J signatures that set the groups apart, the researchers used a discovery cohort of 100 patients, made up of under 45 with Graves' ophthalmopathy and some 56 with stable Graves' hyperthyroidism. An independent validation cohort of about 20 hyperthyroidism patients and more than 15 patients who later progressed to ophthalmopathy tested prospective prediction of ophthalmopathy. The approximately 100 discovery patients were randomly split 7:3 into training and test sets. The study also compared thyroid tissue and blood T-cell repertoires from a handful of Graves' hyperthyroidism patients. After blood sampling, hyperthyroidism patients were treated with methimazole at a starting dose of 30 mg daily, and ophthalmopathy patients were treated with high-dose intravenous methylprednisolone. According to the paper, TCR Vbeta CDR3 sequencing was carried out on approximately 140 peripheral blood samples, which came from 40 to 45 ophthalmopathy, fewer than 80 hyperthyroidism and roughly 17 progressor patients.

In the ophthalmopathy patients, disease was moderately to severely active, with a Clinical Activity Score of 3 or more, a NOSPECS grade of 4 or more, and a duration of less than 3 months. Any patient with an uncontrolled infection, another autoimmune disease, pregnancy or lactation was excluded. Clinical symptoms, serum thyroxine and TRAb, thyroid ultrasound, and orbital computed tomography formed the basis for the diagnoses. Ficoll-Paque density gradient centrifugation was used to isolate PBMCs from around 10 ml of fresh peripheral blood. Trizol reagent was used to extract total RNA, and RNA quality was then checked on an Agilent 2100 Bioanalyzer. The investigation overall reported the following: During validation, the model predicted progression to ophthalmopathy a median of around 7 months ahead of onset, with almost 71% sensitivity and around 72% specificity. Sample size was not statistically predetermined, and investigators were not blinded to group allocation. Most expanded thyroid clonotypes (frequency above 0.001) were also detected in blood, suggesting blood repertoires may reflect thyroid immune responses. In cross-validation, a model built on a 13 V-J signature told ophthalmopathy apart from stable hyperthyroidism with approximately 91% sensitivity and about 81% specificity, and in testing the same model reached 80%/75%.

TCR beta CDR3 regions were amplified from RNA transcripts. The TCR CDR3 was subjected to a first round of RT-PCR using the HTBI primer set and the Qiagen OneStep RT-PCR kit. The libraries were constructed in a second round of multiplex PCR and then size-selected and purified. Sequencing of the libraries was done on an Illumina HiSeq2000 using paired-end 100 bp reads. In the original analysis: SOAPnuke was used to process the raw data, removing reads that contained adapters or uncalled bases, had a mean Phred below 15, or lacked an exact match to the constant primer or identifier. High-quality paired reads were merged with COPE v1.2.5, and unique nucleotide sequences were defined as clonotypes. MiTCR v1.1 was used to align the clonotypes against IMGT TRBV, TRBD and TRBJ reference segments. The analysis included only V-J combinations with a frequency above 0.0001, which together covered 99% to 99.2% of the repertoires. The TCS score was defined as F50 (clonal expansion) divided by E x V (chaos), with BLOSUM62-based TCRdist calculated between CDR3 peptides within each V-J. Welch's t-statistics and random forest reduced 450 to 600 V-J features to roughly 13, which were used in a naive Bayes classifier (R e1071). The raw public data were reprocessed by TCRdb itself: fastp quality trimming at Q25, MiXCR clonotype calling, in-frame beta chains only. CDR3 protein sequences are deduplicated, and each keeps its most common genes and DNA. The V and J calls shown here were made by TCRdb, not taken from the authors' results. Present in this sample are some 490,000 distinct CDR3 sequences, about 16% of which were seen just once. The ten largest clones capture 25% to 30% of the sample.

As concerns this clonotype: No antigen is known for it. Base qualities are not provided; no much larger clone lies one nucleotide away.

The sequencing input was blood. The sequence was obtained from a woman aged 25 to 45 with Graves' ophthalmopathy.

The CDR3 amino acid sequence is: CAISEEDRVGQPQHF. The DNA reads as follows: TGTGCCATCAGTGAGGAGGACAGGGTCGGACAGCCCCAGCATTTT. The chain employs TRBV10-3 and TRBJ1-5; TRBD1 aligns with 8 central bases. Reading the germline V gene gives CDR1 ENHRY and CDR2 SYGVKD. Trimming accounts for 2 bases at V and 7 bases at J, while the number of junction bases matched to no gene is 7. The CDR3 sequence holds 15 residues, the cysteine and phenylalanine included. The DNA shown is the 45-base CDR3, in frame from base 1.